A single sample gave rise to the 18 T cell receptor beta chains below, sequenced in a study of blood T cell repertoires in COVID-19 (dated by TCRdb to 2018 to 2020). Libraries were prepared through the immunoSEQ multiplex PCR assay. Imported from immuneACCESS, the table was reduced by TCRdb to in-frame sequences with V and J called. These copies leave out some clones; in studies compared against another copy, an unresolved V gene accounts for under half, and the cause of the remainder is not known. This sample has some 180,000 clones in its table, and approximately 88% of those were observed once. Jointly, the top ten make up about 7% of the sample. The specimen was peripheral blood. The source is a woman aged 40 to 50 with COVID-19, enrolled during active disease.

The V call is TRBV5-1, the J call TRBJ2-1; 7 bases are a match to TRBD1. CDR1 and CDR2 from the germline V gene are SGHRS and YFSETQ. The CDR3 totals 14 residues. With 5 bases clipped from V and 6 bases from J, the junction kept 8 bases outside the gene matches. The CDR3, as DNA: TGCGCCAGCAGGGTCGGACAGGACATCAATGAGCAGTTCTTC. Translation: CASRVGQDINEQFF. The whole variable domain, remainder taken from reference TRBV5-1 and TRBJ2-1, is KAGVTQTPRYLIKTRGQQVTLSCSPISGHRSVSWYQQTPGQGLQFLFEYFSETQRNKGNFPGRFSGRQFSNSRSEMNVSTLELGDSALYLCASRVGQDINEQFFGPGTRLTVL.

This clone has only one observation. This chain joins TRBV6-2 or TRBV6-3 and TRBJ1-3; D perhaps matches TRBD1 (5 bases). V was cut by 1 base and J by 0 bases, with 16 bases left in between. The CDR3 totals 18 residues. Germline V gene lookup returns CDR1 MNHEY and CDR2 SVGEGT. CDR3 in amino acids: CASSYYFKTGNSGNTIYF. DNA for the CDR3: TGTGCCAGCAGTTACTACTTCAAAACAGGAAACTCTGGAAACACCATATATTTT.

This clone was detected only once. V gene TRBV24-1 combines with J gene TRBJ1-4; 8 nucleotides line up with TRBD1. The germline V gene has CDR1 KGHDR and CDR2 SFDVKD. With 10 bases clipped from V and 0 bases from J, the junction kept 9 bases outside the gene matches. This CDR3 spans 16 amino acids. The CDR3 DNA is TGTGCCACTTCTACAGGGGGGGCAGCAACTAATGAAAAACTGTTTTTT. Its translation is CATSTGGAATNEKLFF.

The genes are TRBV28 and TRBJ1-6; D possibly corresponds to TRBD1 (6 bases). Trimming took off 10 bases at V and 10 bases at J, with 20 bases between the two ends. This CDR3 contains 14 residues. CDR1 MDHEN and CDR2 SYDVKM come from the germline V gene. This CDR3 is CAIRHPGEGSPLHF. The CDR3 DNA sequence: TGTGCCATCAGACACCCAGGGGAAGGATCACCCCTCCACTTT. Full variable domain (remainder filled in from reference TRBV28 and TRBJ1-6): DVKVTQSSRYLVKRTGEKVFLECVQDMDHENMFWYRQDPGLGLRLIYFSYDVKMKEKGDIPEGYSVSREKKERFSLILESASTNQTSMYLCAIRHPGEGSPLHFGNGTRLTVT.

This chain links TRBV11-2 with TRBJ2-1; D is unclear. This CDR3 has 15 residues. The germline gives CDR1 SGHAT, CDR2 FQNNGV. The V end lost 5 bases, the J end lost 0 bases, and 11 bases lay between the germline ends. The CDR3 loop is CASSPLLSSYNEQFF. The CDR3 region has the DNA TGTGCCAGCAGCCCCCTATTAAGCTCCTACAATGAGCAGTTCTTC.

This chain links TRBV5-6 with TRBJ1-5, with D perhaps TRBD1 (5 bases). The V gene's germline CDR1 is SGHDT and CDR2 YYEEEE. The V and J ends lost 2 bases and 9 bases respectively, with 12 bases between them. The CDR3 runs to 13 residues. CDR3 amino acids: CASSFAGPGPQHF. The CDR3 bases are TGTGCCAGCAGCTTCGCGGGGCCCGGGCCCCAGCATTTT.

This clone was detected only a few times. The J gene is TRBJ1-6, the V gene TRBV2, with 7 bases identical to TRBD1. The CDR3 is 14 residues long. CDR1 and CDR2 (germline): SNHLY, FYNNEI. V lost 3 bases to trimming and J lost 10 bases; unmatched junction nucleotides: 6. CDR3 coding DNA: TGTGCCAGCAGTGAGCGTGCAGGGGGATCACCCCTCCACTTT. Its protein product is CASSERAGGSPLHF.

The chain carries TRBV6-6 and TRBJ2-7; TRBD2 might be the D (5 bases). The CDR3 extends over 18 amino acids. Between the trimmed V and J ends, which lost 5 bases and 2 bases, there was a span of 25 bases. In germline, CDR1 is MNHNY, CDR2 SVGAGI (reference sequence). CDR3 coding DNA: TGTGCCAGCAGTCGCGACCCCCCCGGGGTCAAAATTACCTACGAGCAGTACTTC. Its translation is CASSRDPPGVKITYEQYF.

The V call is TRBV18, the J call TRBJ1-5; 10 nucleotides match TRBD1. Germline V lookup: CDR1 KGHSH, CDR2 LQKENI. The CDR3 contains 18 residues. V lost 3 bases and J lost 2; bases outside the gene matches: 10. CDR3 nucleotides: TGTGCCAGCTCACCGGATGGGACAGGGGAGCAAGGCAATCAGCCCCAGCATTTT. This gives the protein CASSPDGTGEQGNQPQHF.

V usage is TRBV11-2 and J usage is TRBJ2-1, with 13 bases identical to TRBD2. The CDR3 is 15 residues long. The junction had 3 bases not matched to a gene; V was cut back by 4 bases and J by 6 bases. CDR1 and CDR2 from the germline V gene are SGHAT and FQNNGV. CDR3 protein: CASSWGLAGINEQFF. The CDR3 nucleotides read TGTGCCAGCAGCTGGGGACTAGCGGGAATCAATGAGCAGTTCTTC.

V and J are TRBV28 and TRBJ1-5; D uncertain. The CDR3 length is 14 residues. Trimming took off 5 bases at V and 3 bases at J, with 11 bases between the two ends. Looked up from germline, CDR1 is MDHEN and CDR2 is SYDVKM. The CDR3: CASSLAGDNQPQHF. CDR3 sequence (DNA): TGTGCCAGCAGTCTCGCCGGGGACAATCAGCCCCAGCATTTT.

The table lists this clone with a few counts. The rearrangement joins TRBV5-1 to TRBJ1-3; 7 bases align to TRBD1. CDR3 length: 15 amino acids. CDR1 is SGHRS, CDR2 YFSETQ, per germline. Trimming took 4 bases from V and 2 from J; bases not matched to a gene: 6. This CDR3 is CASSETGSTGNTIYF. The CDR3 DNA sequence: TGCGCCAGCAGCGAGACAGGGTCGACTGGAAACACCATATATTTT. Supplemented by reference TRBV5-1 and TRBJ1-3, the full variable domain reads KAGVTQTPRYLIKTRGQQVTLSCSPISGHRSVSWYQQTPGQGLQFLFEYFSETQRNKGNFPGRFSGRQFSNSRSEMNVSTLELGDSALYLCASSETGSTGNTIYFGEGSWLTVV.

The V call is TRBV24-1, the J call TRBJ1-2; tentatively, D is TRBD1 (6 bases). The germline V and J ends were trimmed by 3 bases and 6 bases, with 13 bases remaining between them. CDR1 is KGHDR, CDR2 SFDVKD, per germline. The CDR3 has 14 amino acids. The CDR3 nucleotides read TGTGCCACCAGTGATATACCCAGGGGTCATGGCTACACCTTC. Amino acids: CATSDIPRGHGYTF.

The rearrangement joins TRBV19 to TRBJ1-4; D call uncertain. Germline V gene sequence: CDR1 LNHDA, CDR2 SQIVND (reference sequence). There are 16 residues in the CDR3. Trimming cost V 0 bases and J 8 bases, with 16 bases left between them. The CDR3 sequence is CASSIDHRTLREKLFF. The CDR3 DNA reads TGTGCCAGTAGTATAGATCACAGAACTTTAAGAGAAAAACTGTTTTTT. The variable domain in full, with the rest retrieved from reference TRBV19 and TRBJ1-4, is DGGITQSPKYLFRKEGQNVTLSCEQNLNHDAMYWYRQDPGQGLRLIYYSQIVNDFQKGDIAEGYSVSREKKESFPLTVTSAQKNPTAFYLCASSIDHRTLREKLFFGSGTQLSVL.

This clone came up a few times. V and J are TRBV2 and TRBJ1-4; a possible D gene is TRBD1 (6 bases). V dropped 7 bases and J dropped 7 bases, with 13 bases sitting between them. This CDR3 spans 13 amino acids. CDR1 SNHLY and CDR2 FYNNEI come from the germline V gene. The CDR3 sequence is CASTWTEAEKLFF. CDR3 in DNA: TGTGCCAGCACTTGGACAGAGGCTGAAAAACTGTTTTTT.

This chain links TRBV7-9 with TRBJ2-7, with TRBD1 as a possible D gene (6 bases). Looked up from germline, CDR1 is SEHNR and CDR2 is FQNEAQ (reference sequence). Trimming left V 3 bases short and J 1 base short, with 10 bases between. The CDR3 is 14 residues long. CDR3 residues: CASSFGQPSYEQYF. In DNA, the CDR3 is TGTGCCAGCAGCTTTGGACAGCCATCCTACGAGCAGTACTTC.

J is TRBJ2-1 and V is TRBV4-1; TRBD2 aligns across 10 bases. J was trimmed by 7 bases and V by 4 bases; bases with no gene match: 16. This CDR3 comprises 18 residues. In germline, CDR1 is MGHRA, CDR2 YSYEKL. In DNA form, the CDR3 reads TGCGCCAGCAGCCTCCCCCCCGCTAGCGGGAGTACCGCGAATGAGCAGTTCTTC. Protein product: CASSLPPASGSTANEQFF.

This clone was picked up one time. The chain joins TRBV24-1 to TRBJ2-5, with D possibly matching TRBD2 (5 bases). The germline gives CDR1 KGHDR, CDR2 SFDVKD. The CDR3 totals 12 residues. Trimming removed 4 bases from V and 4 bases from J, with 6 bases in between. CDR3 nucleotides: TGTGCCACCAGTGAGGCGGGAGAGACCCAGTACTTC. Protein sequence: CATSEAGETQYF.